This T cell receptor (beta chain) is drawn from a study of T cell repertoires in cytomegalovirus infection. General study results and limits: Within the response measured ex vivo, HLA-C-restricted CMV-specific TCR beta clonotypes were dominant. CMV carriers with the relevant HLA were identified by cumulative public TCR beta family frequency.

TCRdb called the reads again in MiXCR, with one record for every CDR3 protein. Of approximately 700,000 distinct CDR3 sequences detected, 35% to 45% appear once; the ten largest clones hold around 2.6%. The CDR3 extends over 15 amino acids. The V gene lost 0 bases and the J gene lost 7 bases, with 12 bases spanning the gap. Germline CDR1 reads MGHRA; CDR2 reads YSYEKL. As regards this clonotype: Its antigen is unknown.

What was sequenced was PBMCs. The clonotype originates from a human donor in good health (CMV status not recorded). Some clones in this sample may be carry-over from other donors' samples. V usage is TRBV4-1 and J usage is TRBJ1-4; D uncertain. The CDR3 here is CASSQDGQRGEKLFF. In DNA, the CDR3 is TGCGCCAGCAGCCAAGATGGTCAGCGGGGTGAAAAACTGTTTTTT.